This TCR beta chain was obtained from a study of PD-1 blockade in classical Hodgkin lymphoma (dated by TCRdb to 2020 to 2022). With regard to the full study: Nivolumab dosing was 3 mg/kg intravenously every 2 weeks, continuing until either disease progression or unacceptable toxicity. A peripheral blood immune signature of response to PD-1 blockade in classical Hodgkin lymphoma was defined using TCR beta sequencing and CyTOF. Findings and caveats that apply to the study as a whole: Only a single clinical trial cohort was studied, and what caused the repertoire differences, possibly disease activity or prior therapy, remained undefined. Patients starting nivolumab less than 1 year after ASCT had lower diversity and were excluded from later analyses to avoid confounding by immune reconstitution. A significant rise by C4D1 was seen in CD4+ but not CD8+ TCR diversity (p=0.0027 vs p=0.16), with the rise being most apparent in complete responders (p=0.02). Baseline TCR diversity was reported to be lower in newly diagnosed patients than in healthy donors and to be lower still in relapsed/refractory patients. Among trial patients, those achieving complete response had baseline diversity similar to that of newly diagnosed patients, while diversity was significantly lower in partial responders and progressors.

The cysteine opens and the phenylalanine closes a CDR3 of 15 amino acids. Only CDR3 DNA is held: 45 bases, read in frame from base 1. The junction carries 14 bases between V and J, which are trimmed by 5 bases and 0 bases respectively. The germline V gene provides CDR1 SGHVS and CDR2 FQNEAQ. The Qiagen DNeasy kit was used to extract genomic DNA from unsorted PBMCs and from the negatively selected CD4+ and CD8+ fractions. Amplification of TCR beta CDR3 regions was done by immunoSEQ multiplex PCR with primers that anneal to V and J segments. A synthetic immune receptor repertoire was used to minimize amplification bias, and remaining bias was computationally removed after sequencing. As for the authors' bioinformatics: Repertoire diversity was quantified as the Shannon entropy index using custom Python scripts. The unsorted, CD4+ and CD8+ repertoires were each analyzed separately, with the exception of combined analyses, where CD4+ and CD8+ sequences were merged in silico. Clonal expansion was defined as at least a 2-fold frequency increase after treatment relative to C1D1, with a pseudocount of 0.5 for undetected baseline clones. Singleton clones were defined as clones with 0 or 1 copy at C1D1, and non-singleton clones were defined as clones with 2 or more copies. Clones expanded in unsorted samples were annotated as CD4+, CD8+ or unknown by matching protein sequences in sorted samples from the same patient. Wilcoxon tests on paired samples were used to test diversity changes from C1D1 to C4D1. The clones in this table, taken by TCRdb from immuneACCESS, are in-frame only. Not every clone is retained; where verified, under half of the shortfall comes from an unresolved V gene, and the cause of the rest is unknown. The DNA gave D and trimming, while V, J and clone size come from that table. Here the sample has 23,000 or so clones; roughly 80% occur a single time. About 7.8% of the sample belongs to the ten largest clones.

In the case of this clone: No antigen is known for it. Base qualities are not at hand, and no much larger clone is one base apart.

According to the study, the label for this sample's time point signals: cycle 2 day 1 (C2D1) of nivolumab. Every trial patient had relapsed after autologous stem cell transplantation, and cohorts A, B and C differed in prior brentuximab vedotin exposure. The trial cohort included 50 to 60 patients with relapsed/refractory classical Hodgkin lymphoma, and each patient had a best overall response of complete response, partial response or progressive disease. Single-agent nivolumab was administered to trial patients in the multi-cohort phase II CheckMate 205 trial. An independent review committee assessed best overall response using the 2007 International Working Group response criteria. PBMCs from the trial were collected at three points: immediately before nivolumab initiation (C1D1), and during therapy at cycle 2 day 1 and cycle 4 day 1. Peripheral blood was collected in 8 mL Vacutainer Cell Preparation Tubes, from which PBMCs were isolated by centrifugation and then cryopreserved.

The chain couples TRBV7-8 to TRBJ2-7; a weak D assignment points to TRBD2 (6 bases agree). The sequence was collected from a human donor with classical Hodgkin lymphoma. The sequencing here drew on peripheral blood mononuclear cells (PBMCs), taken before the second cycle of nivolumab. The CDR3 region reads CASSASLGGSYEQYF. The DNA is TGTGCCAGCAGCGCTAGCTTGGGGGGCTCCTACGAGCAGTACTTC.